This T cell receptor (beta chain) was sequenced in a study of blood T cell repertoires in COVID-19. Per the original methods: Reference gene primers were amplified, and this amplification served to estimate nucleated cell counts. Some clones are missing from TCRdb's copy, which holds only in-frame ones; the method was immunoSEQ multiplex PCR. From that table come the V and J calls and clone size; the DNA was used to work out D and trimming. Here the sample spans about 82,000 clones, approximately 82% being singletons. This TCR was recovered from an older woman with acute or convalescent COVID-19. The sequencing input was peripheral blood.

This CDR3 reads CASSGLYSNQPQHF. CDR3 DNA: TGTGCCAGCAGTGGACTCTATAGCAATCAGCCCCAGCATTTT. The V gene is TRBV2, the J gene TRBJ1-5; D remains unclear. The CDR3 consists of 14 residues. The germline CDR1 and CDR2 sequences are SNHLY and FYNNEI. V was trimmed by 4 bases and J by 0 bases, leaving 7 bases between them.